This TCR beta chain was documented in a study of blood T cell repertoires in COVID-19. Germline-derived CDR1 and CDR2 are SGHKS and YYEKEE (reference sequence). This CDR3 is 14 amino acids long. The ends were cut back, 0 bases at V and 2 bases at J, with 6 bases in the middle. The method was immunoSEQ multiplex PCR; TCRdb's version includes in-frame clones alone and lacks a portion of them. The sample lists about 94,000 clones; roughly 80% were seen once. The origin of this receptor is a human donor in a cohort sampled during active COVID-19. Material: peripheral blood. The genes are TRBV5-5 and TRBJ1-5; D ambiguous. The CDR3 DNA sequence: TGTGCCAGCAGCTTGGGGCCGCGCAATCAGCCCCAGCATTTT. It codes for CASSLGPRNQPQHF. Complete variable domain (other parts from reference TRBV5-5 and TRBJ1-5): DAGVTQSPTHLIKTRGQQVTLRCSPISGHKSVSWYQQVLGQGPQFIFQYYEKEERGRGNFPDRFSARQFPNYSSELNVNALLLGDSALYLCASSLGPRNQPQHFGDGTRLSIL.